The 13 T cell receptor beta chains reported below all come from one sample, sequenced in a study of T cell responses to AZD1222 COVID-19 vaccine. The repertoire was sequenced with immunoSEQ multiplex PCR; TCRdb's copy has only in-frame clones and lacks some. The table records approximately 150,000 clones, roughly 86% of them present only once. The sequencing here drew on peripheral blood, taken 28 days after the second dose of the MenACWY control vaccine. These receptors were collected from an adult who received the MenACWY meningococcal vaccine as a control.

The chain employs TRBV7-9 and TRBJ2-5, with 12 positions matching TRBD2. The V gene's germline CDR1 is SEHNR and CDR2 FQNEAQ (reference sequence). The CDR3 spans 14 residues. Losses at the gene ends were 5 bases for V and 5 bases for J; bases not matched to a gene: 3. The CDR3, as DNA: TGTGCCAGCAGCCAAGGACTAGCGGGGGAGACCCAGTACTTC. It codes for CASSQGLAGETQYF.

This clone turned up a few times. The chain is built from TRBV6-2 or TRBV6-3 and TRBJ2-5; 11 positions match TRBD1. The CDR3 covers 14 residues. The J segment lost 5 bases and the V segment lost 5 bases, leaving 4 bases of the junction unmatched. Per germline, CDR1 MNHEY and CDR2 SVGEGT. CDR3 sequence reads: CASSKRTGGETQYF. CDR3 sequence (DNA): TGTGCCAGCAGTAAACGGACAGGGGGCGAGACCCAGTACTTC.

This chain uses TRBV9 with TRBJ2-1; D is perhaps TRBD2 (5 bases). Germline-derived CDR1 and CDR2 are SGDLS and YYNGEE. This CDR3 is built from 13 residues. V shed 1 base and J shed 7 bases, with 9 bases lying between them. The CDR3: CASSVSRVNEQFF. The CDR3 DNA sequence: TGTGCCAGCAGCGTATCGAGGGTAAATGAGCAGTTCTTC.

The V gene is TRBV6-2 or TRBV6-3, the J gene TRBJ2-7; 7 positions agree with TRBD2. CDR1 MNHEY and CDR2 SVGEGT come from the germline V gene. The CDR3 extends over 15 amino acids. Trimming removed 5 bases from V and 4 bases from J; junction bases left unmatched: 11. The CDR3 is CASSHPGEGHYEQYF. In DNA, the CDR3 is TGTGCCAGCAGTCACCCGGGGGAGGGCCATTACGAGCAGTACTTC.

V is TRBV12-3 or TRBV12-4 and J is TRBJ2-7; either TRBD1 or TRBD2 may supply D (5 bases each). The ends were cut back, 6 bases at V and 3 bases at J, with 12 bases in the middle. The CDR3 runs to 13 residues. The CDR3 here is CASSKGRDYEQYF. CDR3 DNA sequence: TGTGCCAGCAGCAAGGGACGGGACTACGAGCAGTACTTC.

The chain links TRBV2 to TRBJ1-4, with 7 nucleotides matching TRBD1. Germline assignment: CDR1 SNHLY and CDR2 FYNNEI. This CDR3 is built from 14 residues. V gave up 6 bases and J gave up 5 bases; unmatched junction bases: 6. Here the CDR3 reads CASRPGQPNEKLFF. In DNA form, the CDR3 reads TGTGCCAGCAGGCCGGGACAGCCCAATGAAAAACTGTTTTTT.

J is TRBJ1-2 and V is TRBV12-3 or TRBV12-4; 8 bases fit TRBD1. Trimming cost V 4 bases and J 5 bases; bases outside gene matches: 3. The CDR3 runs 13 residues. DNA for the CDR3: TGTGCCAGCAGTTCCCAGGGGGCTTATGGCTACACCTTC. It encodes CASSSQGAYGYTF.

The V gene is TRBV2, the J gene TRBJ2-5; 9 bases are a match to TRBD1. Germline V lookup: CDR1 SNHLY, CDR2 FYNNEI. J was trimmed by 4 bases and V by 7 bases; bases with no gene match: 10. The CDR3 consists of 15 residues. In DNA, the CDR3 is TGTGCCAGCACTTCGGAGGGACAGGGAGGAGAGACCCAGTACTTC. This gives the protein CASTSEGQGGETQYF. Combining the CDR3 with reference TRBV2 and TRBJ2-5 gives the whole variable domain EPEVTQTPSHQVTQMGQEVILRCVPISNHLYFYWYRQILGQKVEFLVSFYNNEISEKSEIFDDQFSVERPDGSNFTLKIRSTKLEDSAMYFCASTSEGQGGETQYFGPGTRLLVL.

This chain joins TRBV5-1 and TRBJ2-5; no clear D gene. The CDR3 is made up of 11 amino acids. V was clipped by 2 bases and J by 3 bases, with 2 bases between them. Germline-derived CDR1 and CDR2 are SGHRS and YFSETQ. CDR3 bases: TGCGCCAGCAGCTTAAAAGAGACCCAGTACTTC. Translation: CASSLKETQYF. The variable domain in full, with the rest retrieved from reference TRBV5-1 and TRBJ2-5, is KAGVTQTPRYLIKTRGQQVTLSCSPISGHRSVSWYQQTPGQGLQFLFEYFSETQRNKGNFPGRFSGRQFSNSRSEMNVSTLELGDSALYLCASSLKETQYFGPGTRLLVL.

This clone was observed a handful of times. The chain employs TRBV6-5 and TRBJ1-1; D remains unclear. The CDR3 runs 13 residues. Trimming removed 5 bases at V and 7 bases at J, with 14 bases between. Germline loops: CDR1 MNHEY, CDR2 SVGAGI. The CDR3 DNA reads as TGTGCCAGCAGTCGCCGGACCTCAGTTGAAGCTTTCTTT. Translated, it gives CASSRRTSVEAFF.

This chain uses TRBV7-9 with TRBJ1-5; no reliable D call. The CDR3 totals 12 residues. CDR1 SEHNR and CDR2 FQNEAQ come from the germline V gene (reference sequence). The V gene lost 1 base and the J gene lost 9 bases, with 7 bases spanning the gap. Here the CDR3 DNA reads TGTGCCAGCAGCTTAGAGCGCCTGCCCCAGCATTTT. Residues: CASSLERLPQHF.

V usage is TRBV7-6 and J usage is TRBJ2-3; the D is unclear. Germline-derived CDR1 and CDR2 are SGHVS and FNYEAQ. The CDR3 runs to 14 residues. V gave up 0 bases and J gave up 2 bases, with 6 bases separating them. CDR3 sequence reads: CASSLAAYTDTQYF. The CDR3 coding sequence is TGTGCCAGCAGCTTAGCGGCCTACACAGATACGCAGTATTTT. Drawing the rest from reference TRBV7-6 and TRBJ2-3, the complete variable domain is GAGVSQSPRYKVTKRGQDVALRCDPISGHVSLYWYRQALGQGPEFLTYFNYEAQQDKSGLPNDRFSAERPEGSISTLTIQRTEQRDSAMYRCASSLAAYTDTQYFGPGTRLTVL.

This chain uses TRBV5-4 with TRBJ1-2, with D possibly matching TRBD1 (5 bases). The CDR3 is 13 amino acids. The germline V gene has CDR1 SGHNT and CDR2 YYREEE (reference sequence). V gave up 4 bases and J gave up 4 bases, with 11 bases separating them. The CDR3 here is CASSTAGSYGYTF. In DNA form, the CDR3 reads TGTGCCAGCAGCACCGCAGGGTCCTATGGCTACACCTTC.